The clone carrying this TCR beta chain was counted a few times. Its antigen is currently unknown. Trimming removed 11 bases at V and 1 base at J, with 18 bases between. The CDR3 is made up of 15 amino acids. The germline CDR1 and CDR2 sequences are LNHDA and SQIVND (reference sequence). This entry comes from a study of cytomegalovirus exposure and HLA in healthy donors. Study-wide points: Cytomegalovirus status was reportedly diagnosed by the classifier with high specificity and sensitivity. An analysis done earlier found most TCR beta V segments productive about 87% or about 30% of the time. The listing of roughly 160 TCR beta chains classed them as cytomegalovirus-associated.

Primers for the PCR totalled 60 Vbeta and 13 Jbeta. Produced via immunoSEQ multiplex PCR; TCRdb's table is partial and in-frame only. The sample shows some 60,000 clones, about four fifths of them seen only once. The sequence came from a woman aged 40 to 49 in good health and CMV-seronegative. Sequencing was performed on PBMCs. This sequence joins TRBV19 and TRBJ2-1; the D gene is possibly TRBD2 (5 bases). CDR3 nucleotide sequence: TGTGCCTCTCTCCCCTCTAGAGGGTCCTACAATGAGCAGTTCTTC. Its translation: CASLPSRGSYNEQFF. Complete variable domain (other parts from reference TRBV19 and TRBJ2-1): DGGITQSPKYLFRKEGQNVTLSCEQNLNHDAMYWYRQDPGQGLRLIYYSQIVNDFQKGDIAEGYSVSREKKESFPLTVTSAQKNPTAFYLCASLPSRGSYNEQFFGPGTRLTVL.